A selection of T cell receptor beta chains follows, all from one sample in a study of CD8+ T cells in alopecia areata. The repertoire was sequenced with immunoSEQ multiplex PCR; TCRdb's copy has only in-frame clones and lacks some. The sample shows over 200,000 clones, 64% of them seen only once. Sequencing was performed on CD4+ T cells sorted from blood, taken at week 4, from a patient treated with tofacitinib. The receptors stem from a human donor with alopecia areata. CDR3s include the opening cysteine and the closing phenylalanine or tryptophan. The order of the fields is clone size, V gene, J gene, D gene, CDR3 protein, CDR3 DNA. A D gene is named only where the DNA matches it firmly. Not every row has a clone size; where given, it reads once, few, many or a size class.

.	TRBV25-1	TRBJ2-5	.	CASSGQVEETQYF	TGTGCCAGCAGTGGACAGGTCGAGGAGACCCAGTACTTC
.	TRBV29-1	TRBJ2-7	.	CSVEQAGYEQYF	TGCAGCGTTGAACAAGCAGGCTACGAGCAGTACTTC
.	TRBV6-5	TRBJ1-2	TRBD1	CASTSGQGSGYGYTF	TGTGCCAGCACCAGCGGACAGGGTTCGGGCTATGGCTACACCTTC
.	TRBV5-1	TRBJ2-7	.	CASSIWAGPYEQYF	TGCGCCAGCAGCATCTGGGCAGGGCCCTACGAGCAGTACTTC
.	TRBV9	TRBJ2-7	.	CASSVGRAGGQYF	TGTGCCAGCAGCGTAGGAAGAGCCGGCGGGCAGTACTTC
.	TRBV29-1	TRBJ2-3	TRBD2	CSVEETSADTQYF	TGCAGCGTTGAAGAGACTAGCGCAGATACGCAGTATTTT
.	TRBV30	TRBJ1-1	TRBD1	CAWSTQGGTEAFF	TGTGCCTGGAGCACACAGGGGGGTACTGAAGCTTTCTTT
.	TRBV9	TRBJ2-3	.	CASSVGRQSTDTQYF	TGTGCCAGCAGCGTAGGGAGACAGAGCACAGATACGCAGTATTTT
.	TRBV7-2	TRBJ1-6	TRBD1	CASTSYRGGSPLHF	TGTGCCAGCACCTCCTACAGGGGAGGTTCACCCCTCCACTTT
.	TRBV2	TRBJ1-5	TRBD1	CASSAQGVGQPQHF	TGTGCCAGCAGTGCTCAGGGGGTCGGTCAGCCCCAGCATTTT
few	TRBV29-1	TRBJ1-1	.	CSVEEYMNTEAFF	TGCAGCGTTGAGGAATACATGAACACTGAAGCTTTCTTT
once	TRBV5-6	TRBJ1-1	.	CASSLARNTEAFF	TGTGCCAGCAGCTTGGCGAGAAACACTGAAGCTTTCTTT
few	TRBV5-5	TRBJ1-2	TRBD1	CASSIGQGRDYGYTF	TGTGCCAGCAGCATTGGACAGGGGAGGGACTATGGCTACACCTTC
.	TRBV30	TRBJ2-2	TRBD2	CAWRRPTSGKMELFF	TGTGCCTGGAGGAGACCGACTAGCGGGAAGATGGAGCTGTTTTTT
.	TRBV6-5	TRBJ1-2	TRBD1	CASSPEGDRGGYTF	TGTGCCAGCAGTCCCGAAGGGGACAGGGGAGGCTACACCTTC
.	TRBV5-1	TRBJ1-1	.	CASSLEMNTEAFF	TGCGCCAGCAGCTTGGAAATGAACACTGAAGCTTTCTTT
.	TRBV4-2	TRBJ2-3	.	CASSFNQADTQYF	TGTGCCAGCAGCTTTAATCAGGCAGATACGCAGTATTTT
.	TRBV6-6	TRBJ1-1	.	CASTERNTEAFF	TGTGCCAGCACCGAGAGGAACACTGAAGCTTTCTTT
.	TRBV7-2	TRBJ2-5	.	CASSIHGLKETQYF	TGTGCCAGCAGTATCCATGGCCTAAAGGAGACCCAGTACTTC
.	TRBV30	TRBJ1-6	.	CAWSVQESSPLHF	TGTGCCTGGAGTGTACAGGAATCTAGTCCCCTCCACTTT
once	TRBV2	TRBJ2-3	TRBD1	CASRDRGTQYF	TGTGCCAGCAGAGACAGGGGTACGCAGTATTTT
.	TRBV30	TRBJ2-1	TRBD2	CACRGLAGHEQFF	TGTGCCTGCCGGGGACTAGCAGGACATGAGCAGTTCTTC
.	TRBV4-3	TRBJ2-5	TRBD1	CASSQHRGYGETQYF	TGCGCCAGCAGCCAACACAGGGGGTATGGAGAGACCCAGTACTTC
.	TRBV29-1	TRBJ1-1	TRBD1	CSVHRRDREAFF	TGCAGCGTTCATCGTCGGGACAGAGAGGCTTTCTTT
.	TRBV25-1	TRBJ2-1	TRBD2	CASSVSGGYNEQFF	TGTGCCAGCAGTGTTAGCGGGGGATACAATGAGCAGTTCTTC
.	TRBV11-2	TRBJ2-7	TRBD1	CASSSGTGQYF	TGTGCCAGCAGCTCCGGGACAGGGCAGTACTTC
few	TRBV29-1	TRBJ1-1	.	CSVERRMANTEAFF	TGCAGCGTTGAGAGGCGAATGGCGAACACTGAAGCTTTCTTT
few	TRBV7-9	TRBJ2-7	.	CASSAGLSSYEQYF	TGTGCCAGCAGCGCGGGGCTGAGCTCCTACGAGCAGTACTTC
.	TRBV29-1	TRBJ1-1	.	CSVEVLGGRDTEAFF	TGCAGCGTTGAAGTCTTGGGGGGCAGGGACACTGAAGCTTTCTTT
.	TRBV29-1	TRBJ2-3	TRBD2	CSWSGGGASADTQYF	TGCAGCTGGTCTGGCGGGGGGGCCTCAGCAGATACGCAGTATTTT
.	TRBV2	TRBJ2-6	TRBD1	CAGTSGTGASGANVLTF	TGTGCCGGAACCTCCGGGACAGGTGCCTCTGGGGCCAACGTCCTGACTTTC
.	TRBV13	TRBJ1-4	.	CASSLGVGKLFF	TGTGCCAGCAGCTTAGGAGTGGGGAAACTGTTTTTT
.	TRBV6-5	TRBJ2-2	.	CASSITSTGELFF	TGTGCCAGCAGTATAACTAGCACCGGGGAGCTGTTTTTT
.	TRBV29-1	TRBJ1-1	.	CSTCEVENTEAFF	TGCAGCACTTGCGAAGTGGAGAACACTGAAGCTTTCTTT
.	TRBV30	TRBJ2-3	.	CAWSEMGADTQYF	TGTGCCTGGAGTGAGATGGGTGCAGATACGCAGTATTTT
.	TRBV7-2	TRBJ2-6	.	CASSLVVSGALANVLTF	TGTGCCAGCAGCTTAGTGGTGTCGGGGGCCTTGGCCAACGTCCTGACTTTC
.	TRBV19	TRBJ1-5	.	CASSIAVGQPQHF	TGTGCCAGTAGTATAGCGGTAGGCCAGCCCCAGCATTTT
.	TRBV10-1	TRBJ2-1	.	CASNGTRSYNEQFF	TGCGCCAGCAATGGGACACGAAGTTACAATGAGCAGTTCTTC
few	TRBV29-1	TRBJ2-6	TRBD1	CSASQGSGANVLTF	TGCAGCGCTTCACAGGGGTCTGGGGCCAACGTCCTGACTTTC
few	TRBV27	TRBJ2-7	.	CASSLSKGRVSPHEQYF	TGTGCCAGCAGTTTATCGAAGGGGCGCGTATCTCCCCACGAGCAGTACTTC
.	TRBV10-3	TRBJ2-7	TRBD1	CAISLTGSYEQYF	TGTGCCATCAGCCTGACAGGGTCCTACGAGCAGTACTTC
.	TRBV7-2	TRBJ1-1	.	CASSLEQGFTEAFF	TGTGCCAGCAGCTTAGAGCAGGGATTCACTGAAGCTTTCTTT
.	TRBV11-3	TRBJ2-6	.	CASSPGRANVLTF	TGTGCCAGCAGCCCGGGCAGGGCCAACGTCCTGACTTTC
.	TRBV4-1	TRBJ1-2	.	CASSQLGIYGYTF	TGCGCCAGCAGCCAATTGGGGATCTATGGCTACACCTTC
few	TRBV7-9	TRBJ1-6	.	CASSLDRFGNSPLHF	TGTGCCAGCAGCTTAGACAGGTTCGGGAATTCACCCCTCCACTTT
.	TRBV7-2	TRBJ1-5	.	CASSSPSQPQHF	TGTGCCAGCAGCTCTCCTTCCCAGCCCCAGCATTTT
.	TRBV4-1	TRBJ1-1	.	CASSQGWGENTEAFF	TGCGCCAGCAGCCAAGGGTGGGGGGAGAACACTGAAGCTTTCTTT
.	TRBV2	TRBJ2-7	.	CASSSDYYEQYF	TGTGCCAGCAGCTCCGACTACTACGAGCAGTACTTC